The present T cell receptor beta chain was sequenced within a study of control samples from healthy donors and cancer patients. Measured with immunoSEQ multiplex PCR; TCRdb has only the in-frame clones, and not every one. The sample carries over 45,000 clones, 89% recorded once. The V gene lost 4 bases and the J gene lost 10 bases, with 14 bases spanning the gap. The CDR3 has 13 amino acids. Germline V CDR1 and CDR2: MNHEY, SMNVEV (reference sequence). The sample consisted of PBMCs. This clonotype originated in a man between 35 and 55 years old with colorectal cancer. The rearrangement links TRBV27 to TRBJ2-1; D might be TRBD1 (6 bases). The CDR3 region is CASSYRTEREQFF. As DNA, the CDR3 is TGTGCCAGCAGTTACAGGACAGAAAGAGAGCAGTTCTTC.